Given below is one T cell receptor (beta chain) in context. The antigen is undetermined. Profiling relied on immunoSEQ multiplex PCR, and the TCRdb table lists in-frame clones only, not all of them. Of more than 8,000 clones listed, about 82% are singletons. The CDR3 spans 15 residues. V lost 3 bases, J lost 4 bases, and 9 bases stayed unmatched. Germline CDR1 reads SGHRS; CDR2 reads YFSETQ. This record belongs to a study of follicular helper T cells after annual influenza vaccination. The time point is: 2015-2016 season, pre-vaccination. Overall study results and limits: Most later recoveries of Day 7 ICOS+CD38+ clones were ICOS-CD38- cTfh. Change in circulating plasmablasts correlated with ICOS+CD38+ cTfh clonality change.

The sample in question was CXCR5+ CD38- circulating T follicular helper cells from blood, obtained on the day of influenza vaccination. Subset denoted: circulating Tfh, non-naive CD4+CXCR5+PD-1+ (ICOS+CD38+ or ICOS-CD38-). The origin of this receptor is an adult who received the influenza vaccine. V is TRBV5-1 and J is TRBJ2-5; 7 nucleotides agree with TRBD1. The CDR3 sequence: CASSWRQGTAETQYF. In DNA, the CDR3 is TGCGCCAGCAGCTGGCGACAGGGTACGGCAGAGACCCAGTACTTC.